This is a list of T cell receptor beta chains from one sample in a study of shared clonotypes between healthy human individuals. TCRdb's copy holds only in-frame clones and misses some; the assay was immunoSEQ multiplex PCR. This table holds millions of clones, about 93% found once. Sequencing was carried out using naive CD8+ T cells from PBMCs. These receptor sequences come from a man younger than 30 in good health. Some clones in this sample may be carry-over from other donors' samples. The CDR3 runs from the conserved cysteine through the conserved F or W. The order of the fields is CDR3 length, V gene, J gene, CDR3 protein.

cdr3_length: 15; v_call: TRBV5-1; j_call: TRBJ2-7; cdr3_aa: CASSPHTNSAYEQYF
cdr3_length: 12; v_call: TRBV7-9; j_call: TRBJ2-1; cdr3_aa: CASSYGLNEQFF
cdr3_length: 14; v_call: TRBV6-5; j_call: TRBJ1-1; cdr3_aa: CASSYSRGETEAFF
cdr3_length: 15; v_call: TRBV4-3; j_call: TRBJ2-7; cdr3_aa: CASSQAPGPQYEQYF
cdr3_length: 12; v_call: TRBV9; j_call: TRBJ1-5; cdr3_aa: CASSVVSQPQHF
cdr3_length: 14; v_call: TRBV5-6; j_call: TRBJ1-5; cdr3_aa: CASSFGTGGQPQHF
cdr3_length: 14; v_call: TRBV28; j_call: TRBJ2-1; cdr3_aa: CASALAGGTNEQFF
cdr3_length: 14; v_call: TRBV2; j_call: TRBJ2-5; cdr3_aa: CASRTSEGSGTQYF
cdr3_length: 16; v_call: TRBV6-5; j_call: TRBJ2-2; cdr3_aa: CASSSLAGTNTGELFF
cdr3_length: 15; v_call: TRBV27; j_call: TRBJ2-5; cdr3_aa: CASSFGGSGEETQYF
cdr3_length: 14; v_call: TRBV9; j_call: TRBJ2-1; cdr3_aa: CASSAGTSANEQFF
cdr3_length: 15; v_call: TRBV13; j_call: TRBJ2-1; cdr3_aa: CASSLRGGSENEQFF
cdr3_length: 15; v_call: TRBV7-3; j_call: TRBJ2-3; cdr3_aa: CASSLTGEFTDTQYF
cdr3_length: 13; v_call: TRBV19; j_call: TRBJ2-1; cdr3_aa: CASSYIGNNEQFF
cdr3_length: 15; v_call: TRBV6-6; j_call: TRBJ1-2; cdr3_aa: CASSYYRDTRYGYTF
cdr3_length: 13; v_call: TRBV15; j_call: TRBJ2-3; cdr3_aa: CATSGLLTDTQYF